This T cell receptor beta chain came from a study of blood T cell repertoires in COVID-19. About the study: Sites in the United States, Italy and Spain provided acute and convalescent COVID-19 samples.

Study processing details: By means of reference gene primer amplification, nucleated cell counts were estimated. TCRdb keeps only in-frame clones here, not all; method: immunoSEQ multiplex PCR. The V and J calls and the clone size are those of that table, but D and trimming were determined from the DNA. Of about 110,000 clones in the sample, about four fifths were seen once. Losses at the gene ends were 0 bases for V and 4 bases for J; bases not matched to a gene: 2. Germline CDR1 LGHNA, CDR2 YNFKEQ. This CDR3 spans 15 amino acids. The sample was peripheral blood. The chain recombines TRBV4-2 with TRBJ2-7, with 11 bases aligning to TRBD2. The sequence came from a woman in her sixties or seventies with acute or convalescent COVID-19. The CDR3 DNA follows: TGTGCCAGCAGCCAAGATCTAGCGGGGGGTTACGAGCAGTACGTC. Translation: CASSQDLAGGYEQYV.